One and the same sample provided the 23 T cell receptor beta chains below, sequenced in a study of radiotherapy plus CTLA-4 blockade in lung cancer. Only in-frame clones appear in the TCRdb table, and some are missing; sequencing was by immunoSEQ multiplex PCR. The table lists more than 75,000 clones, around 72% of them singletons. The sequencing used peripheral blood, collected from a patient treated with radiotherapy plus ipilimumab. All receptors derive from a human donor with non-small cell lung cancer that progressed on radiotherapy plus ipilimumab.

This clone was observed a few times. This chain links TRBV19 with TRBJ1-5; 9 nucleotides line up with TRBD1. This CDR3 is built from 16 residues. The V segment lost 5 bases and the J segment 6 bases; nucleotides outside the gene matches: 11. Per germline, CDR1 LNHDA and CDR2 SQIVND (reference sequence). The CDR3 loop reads CASSVGRGQGGQPQHF. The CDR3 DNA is TGTGCCAGTAGTGTGGGACGGGGACAGGGAGGTCAGCCCCAGCATTTT.

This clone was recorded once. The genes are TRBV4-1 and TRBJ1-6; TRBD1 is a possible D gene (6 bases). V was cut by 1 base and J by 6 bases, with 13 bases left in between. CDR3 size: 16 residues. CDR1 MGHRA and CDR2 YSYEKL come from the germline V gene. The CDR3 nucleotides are TGCGCCAGCAGCCAAGGGTCAACAGGGTCTAATTCACCCCTCCACTTT. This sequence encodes CASSQGSTGSNSPLHF.

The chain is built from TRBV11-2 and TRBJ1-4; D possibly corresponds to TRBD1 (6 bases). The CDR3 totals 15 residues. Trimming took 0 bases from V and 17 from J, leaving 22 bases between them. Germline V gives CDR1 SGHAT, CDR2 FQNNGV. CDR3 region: CASSLDQARTTGSFF. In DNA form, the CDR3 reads TGTGCCAGCAGCTTAGACCAAGCTCGGACCACAGGGAGTTTTTTT.

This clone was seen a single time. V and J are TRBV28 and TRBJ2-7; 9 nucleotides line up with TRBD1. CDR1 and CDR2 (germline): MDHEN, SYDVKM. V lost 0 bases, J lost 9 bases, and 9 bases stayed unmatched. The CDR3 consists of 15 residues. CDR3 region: CASSLWGGQGQRQYF. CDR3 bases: TGTGCCAGCAGTTTATGGGGGGGACAGGGCCAGAGGCAGTACTTC.

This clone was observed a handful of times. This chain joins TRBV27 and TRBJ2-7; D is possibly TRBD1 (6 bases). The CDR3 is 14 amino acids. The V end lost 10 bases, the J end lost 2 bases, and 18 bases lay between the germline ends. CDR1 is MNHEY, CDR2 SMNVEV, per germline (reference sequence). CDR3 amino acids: CATAPSGAAYEQYF. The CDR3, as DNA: TGTGCCACCGCTCCATCAGGGGCCGCCTACGAGCAGTACTTC.

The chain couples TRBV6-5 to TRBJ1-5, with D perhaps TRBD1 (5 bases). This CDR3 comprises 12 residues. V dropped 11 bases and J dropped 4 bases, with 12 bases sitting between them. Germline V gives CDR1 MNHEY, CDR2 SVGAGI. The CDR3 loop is CAAGTDNQPQHF. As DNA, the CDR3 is TGTGCCGCAGGGACGGATAATCAGCCCCAGCATTTT.

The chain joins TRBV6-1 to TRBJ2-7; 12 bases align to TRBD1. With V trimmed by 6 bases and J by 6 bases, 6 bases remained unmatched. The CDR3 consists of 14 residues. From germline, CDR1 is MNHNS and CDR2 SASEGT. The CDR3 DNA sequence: TGTGCCAGCAGCGGACGGGACAGGGGGCGCGAGCAGTACTTC. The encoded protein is CASSGRDRGREQYF.

CDR3 loop: CASSWGYNEQFF. The CDR3 DNA follows: TGTGCCAGCAGCTGGGGTTACAATGAGCAGTTCTTC. The chain recombines TRBV5-6 with TRBJ2-1, with D unclear. Germline CDR1 reads SGHDT; CDR2 reads YYEEEE. V was trimmed by 3 bases and J by 4 bases, leaving 5 bases between them. The CDR3 covers 12 residues.

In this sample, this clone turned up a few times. The CDR3 DNA sequence: TGTGCCAGCAGCCAAGTAGGGACAGGGGCGGTCTATGGCTACACCTTC. It specifies CASSQVGTGAVYGYTF. The genes are TRBV4-2 and TRBJ1-2; 10 positions match TRBD1. The V gene's germline CDR1 is LGHNA and CDR2 YNFKEQ. The length of the CDR3 is 16 residues. V gave up 1 base and J gave up 4 bases; unmatched junction bases: 6.

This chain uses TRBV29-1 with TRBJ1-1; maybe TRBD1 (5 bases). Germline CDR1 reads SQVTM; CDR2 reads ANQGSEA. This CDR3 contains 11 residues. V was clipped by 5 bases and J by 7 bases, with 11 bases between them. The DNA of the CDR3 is TGCAGCGTTCCCCGGGGGGATGAAGCTTTCTTT. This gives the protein CSVPRGDEAFF.

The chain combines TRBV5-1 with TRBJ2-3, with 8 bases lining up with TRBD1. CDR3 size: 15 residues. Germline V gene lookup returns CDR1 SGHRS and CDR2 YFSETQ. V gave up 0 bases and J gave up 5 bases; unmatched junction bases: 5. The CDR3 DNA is TGCGCCAGCAGCTTGGCGGGGACAGGTGGAGATACGCAGTATTTT. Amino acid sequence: CASSLAGTGGDTQYF.

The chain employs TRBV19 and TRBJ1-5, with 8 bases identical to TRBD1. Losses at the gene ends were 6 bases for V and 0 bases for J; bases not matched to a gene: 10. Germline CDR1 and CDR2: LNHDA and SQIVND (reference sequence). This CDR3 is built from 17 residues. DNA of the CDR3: TGTGCCAGTAGGATCTCGACAGGGGCCTATAGCAATCAGCCCCAGCATTTT. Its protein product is CASRISTGAYSNQPQHF.

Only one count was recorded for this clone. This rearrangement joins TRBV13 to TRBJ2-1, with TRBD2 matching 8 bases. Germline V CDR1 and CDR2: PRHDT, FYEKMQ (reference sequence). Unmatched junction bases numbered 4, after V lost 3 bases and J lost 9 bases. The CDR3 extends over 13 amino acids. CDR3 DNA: TGTGCCAGCAGCTTCGCCAGCGGGGGTGAGCAGTTCTTC. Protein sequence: CASSFASGGEQFF.

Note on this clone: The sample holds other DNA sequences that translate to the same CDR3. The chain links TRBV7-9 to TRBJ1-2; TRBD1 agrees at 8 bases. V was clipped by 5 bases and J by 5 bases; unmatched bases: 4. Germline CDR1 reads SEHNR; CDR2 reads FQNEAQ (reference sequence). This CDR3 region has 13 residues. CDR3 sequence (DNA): TGTGCCAGCAGCCCCGGACAGGGATATGGCTACACCTTC. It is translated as CASSPGQGYGYTF.

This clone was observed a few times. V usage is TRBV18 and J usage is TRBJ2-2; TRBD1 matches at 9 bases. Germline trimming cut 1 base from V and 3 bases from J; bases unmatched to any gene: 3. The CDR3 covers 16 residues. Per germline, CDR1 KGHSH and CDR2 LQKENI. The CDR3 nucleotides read TGTGCCAGCTCACCACTGGGACAGGGACACACCGGGGAGCTGTTTTTT. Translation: CASSPLGQGHTGELFF.

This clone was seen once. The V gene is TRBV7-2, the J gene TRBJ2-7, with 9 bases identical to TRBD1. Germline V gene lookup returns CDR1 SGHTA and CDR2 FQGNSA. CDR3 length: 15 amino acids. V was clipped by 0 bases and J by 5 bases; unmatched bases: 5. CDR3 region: CASSLASGQGDEQYF. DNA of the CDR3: TGTGCCAGCAGCTTAGCCTCGGGACAGGGAGACGAGCAGTACTTC.

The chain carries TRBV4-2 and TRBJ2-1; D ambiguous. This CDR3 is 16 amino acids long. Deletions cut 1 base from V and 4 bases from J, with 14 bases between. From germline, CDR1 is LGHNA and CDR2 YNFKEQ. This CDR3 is CASSQVDTPGYNEQFF. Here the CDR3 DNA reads TGTGCCAGCAGCCAAGTAGACACCCCCGGTTACAATGAGCAGTTCTTC.

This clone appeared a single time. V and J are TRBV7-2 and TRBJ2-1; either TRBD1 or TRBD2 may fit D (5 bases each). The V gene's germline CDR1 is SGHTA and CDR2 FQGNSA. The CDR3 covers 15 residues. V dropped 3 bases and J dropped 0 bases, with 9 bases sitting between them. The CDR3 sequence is CASSLGTRSYNEQFF. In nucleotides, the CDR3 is TGTGCCAGCAGCTTGGGGACCCGCTCCTACAATGAGCAGTTCTTC.

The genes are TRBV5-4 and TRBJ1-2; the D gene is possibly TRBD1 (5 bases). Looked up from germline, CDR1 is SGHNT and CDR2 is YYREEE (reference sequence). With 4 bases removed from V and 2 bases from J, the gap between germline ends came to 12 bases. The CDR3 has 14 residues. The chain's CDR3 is CASSLRGRNYGYTF. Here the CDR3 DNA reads TGTGCCAGCAGCCTCCGGGGGAGAAACTATGGCTACACCTTC.

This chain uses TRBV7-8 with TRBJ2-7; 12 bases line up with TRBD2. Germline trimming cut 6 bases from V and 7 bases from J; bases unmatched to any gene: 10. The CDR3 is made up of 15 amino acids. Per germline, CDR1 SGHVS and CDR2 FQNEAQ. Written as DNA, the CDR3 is TGTGCCAGCAGTATCCCTAGCGGGAGGGCCAGGGAGCAGTACTTC. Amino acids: CASSIPSGRAREQYF. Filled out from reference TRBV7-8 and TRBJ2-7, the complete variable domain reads GAGVSQSPRYKVAKRGQDVALRCDPISGHVSLFWYQQALGQGPEFLTYFQNEAQLDKSGLPSDRFFAERPEGSVSTLKIQRTQQEDSAVYLCASSIPSGRAREQYFGPGTRLTVT.

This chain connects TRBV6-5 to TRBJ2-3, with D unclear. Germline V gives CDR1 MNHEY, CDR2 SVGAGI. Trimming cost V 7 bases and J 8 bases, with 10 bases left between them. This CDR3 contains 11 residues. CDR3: CASTMTGTQYF. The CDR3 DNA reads TGTGCCAGCACCATGACGGGTACGCAGTATTTT.

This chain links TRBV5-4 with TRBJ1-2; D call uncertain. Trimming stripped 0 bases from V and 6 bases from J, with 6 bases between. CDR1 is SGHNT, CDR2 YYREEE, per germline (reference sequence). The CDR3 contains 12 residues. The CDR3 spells CASSLGADGYTF. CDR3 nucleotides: TGTGCCAGCAGCTTGGGGGCGGATGGCTACACCTTC.

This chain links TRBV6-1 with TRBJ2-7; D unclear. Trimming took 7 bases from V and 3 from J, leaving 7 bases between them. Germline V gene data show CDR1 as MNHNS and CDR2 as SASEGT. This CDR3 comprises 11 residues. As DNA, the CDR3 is TGTGCCAGCACCGACCACTACGAGCAGTACTTC. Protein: CASTDHYEQYF.